This TCR beta chain originates from a study of patients and donors after allogeneic stem cell transplantation. This CDR3 is 17 amino acids long. The ends lost 6 bases at V and 4 bases at J; junction bases unmatched: 12. MiXCR was run by TCRdb on the RT-PCR reads, yielding one entry per CDR3 protein. The table has about a million distinct CDR3 sequences, over 15% seen once; the top ten hold 5% to 6.5%. The TCR sequence derives from a human donor who was either an allogeneic HSCT recipient or a stem cell or donor lymphocyte infusion donor (not recorded which). It is not recorded whose cells these are; they may come from a transplant donor. This rearrangement joins TRBV12-3 or TRBV12-4 to TRBJ1-2; 12 nucleotides line up with TRBD1. The sequenced sample was blood, either unsorted or a sorted T cell fraction (not recorded which). For the CDR3, the DNA is TGTGCCAGCAGCCCTACCGGGACAGGGGGCTTTGGCTATGGCTACACCTTC. Translated, it gives CASSPTGTGGFGYGYTF.